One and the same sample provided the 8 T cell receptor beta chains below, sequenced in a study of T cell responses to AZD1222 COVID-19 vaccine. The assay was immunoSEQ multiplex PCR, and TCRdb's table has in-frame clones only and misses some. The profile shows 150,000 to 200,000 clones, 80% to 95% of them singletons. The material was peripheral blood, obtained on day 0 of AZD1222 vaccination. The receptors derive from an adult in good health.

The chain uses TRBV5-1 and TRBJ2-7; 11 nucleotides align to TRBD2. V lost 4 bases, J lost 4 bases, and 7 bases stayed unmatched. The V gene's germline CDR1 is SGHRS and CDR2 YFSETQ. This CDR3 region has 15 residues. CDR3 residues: CASSTGTSGAYEQYF. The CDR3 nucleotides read TGCGCCAGCAGCACCGGGACTAGCGGAGCTTACGAGCAGTACTTC.

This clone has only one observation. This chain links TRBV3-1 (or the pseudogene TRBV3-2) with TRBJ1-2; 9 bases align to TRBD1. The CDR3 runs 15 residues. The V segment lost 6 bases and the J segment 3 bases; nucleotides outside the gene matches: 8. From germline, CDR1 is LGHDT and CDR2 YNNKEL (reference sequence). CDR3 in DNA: TGTGCCAGCAGTCATAACAGGGGGCGTTACTATGGCTACACCTTC. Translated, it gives CASSHNRGRYYGYTF.

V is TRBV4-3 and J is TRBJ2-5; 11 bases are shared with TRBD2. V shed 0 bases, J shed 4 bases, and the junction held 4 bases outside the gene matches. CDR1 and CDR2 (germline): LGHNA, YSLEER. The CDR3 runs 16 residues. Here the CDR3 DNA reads TGCGCCAGCAGCCAAGATTTCGGGACTAGCGGAGAGACCCAGTACTTC. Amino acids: CASSQDFGTSGETQYF.

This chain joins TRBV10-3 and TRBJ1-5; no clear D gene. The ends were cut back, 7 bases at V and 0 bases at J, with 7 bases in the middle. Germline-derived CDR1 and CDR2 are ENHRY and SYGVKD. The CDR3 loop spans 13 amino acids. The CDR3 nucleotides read TGTGCCATCACTGGGGATAGCAATCAGCCCCAGCATTTT. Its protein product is CAITGDSNQPQHF.

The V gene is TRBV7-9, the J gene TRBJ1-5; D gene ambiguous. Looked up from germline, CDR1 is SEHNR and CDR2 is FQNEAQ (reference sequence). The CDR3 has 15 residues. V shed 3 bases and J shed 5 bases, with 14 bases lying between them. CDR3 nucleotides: TGTGCCAGCAGCTTTGGGCCCGCTTCCTATCAGCCCCAGCATTTT. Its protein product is CASSFGPASYQPQHF.

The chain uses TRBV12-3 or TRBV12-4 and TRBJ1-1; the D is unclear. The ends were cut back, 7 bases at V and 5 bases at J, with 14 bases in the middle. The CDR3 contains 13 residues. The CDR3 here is CASIAWTETEAFF. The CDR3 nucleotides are TGTGCCAGCATCGCCTGGACCGAGACTGAAGCTTTCTTT.

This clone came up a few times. CDR3 nucleotide sequence: TGTGCCAGCAGCTTAGCTTCGGGACAGGGTAACACCCAGTACTTC. It translates to CASSLASGQGNTQYF. The rearrangement joins TRBV7-2 to TRBJ2-5; TRBD1 matches at 9 bases. This CDR3 is built from 15 residues. V lost 0 bases, J lost 8 bases, and 7 bases stayed unmatched. CDR1 SGHTA and CDR2 FQGNSA come from the germline V gene.

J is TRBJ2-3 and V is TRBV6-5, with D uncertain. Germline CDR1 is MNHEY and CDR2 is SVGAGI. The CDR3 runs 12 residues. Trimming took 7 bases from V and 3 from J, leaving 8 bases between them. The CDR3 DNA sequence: TGTGCCAGCACAATAGCTACAGATACGCAGTATTTT. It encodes CASTIATDTQYF.